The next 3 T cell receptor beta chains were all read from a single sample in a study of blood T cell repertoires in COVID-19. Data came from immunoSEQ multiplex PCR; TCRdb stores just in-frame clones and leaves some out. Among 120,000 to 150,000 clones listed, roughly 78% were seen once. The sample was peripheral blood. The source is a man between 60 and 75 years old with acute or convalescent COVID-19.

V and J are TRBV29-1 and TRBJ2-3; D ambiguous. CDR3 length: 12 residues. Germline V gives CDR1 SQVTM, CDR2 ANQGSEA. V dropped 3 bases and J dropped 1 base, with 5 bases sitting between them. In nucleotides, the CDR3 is TGCAGCGTTGACTCAGGCACAGATACGCAGTATTTT. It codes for CSVDSGTDTQYF.

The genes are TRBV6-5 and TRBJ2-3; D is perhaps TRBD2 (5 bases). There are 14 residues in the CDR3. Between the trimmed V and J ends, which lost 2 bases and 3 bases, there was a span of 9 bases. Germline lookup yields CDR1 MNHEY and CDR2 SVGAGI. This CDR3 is CASSYGSETDTQYF. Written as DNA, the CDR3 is TGTGCCAGCAGTTACGGGAGTGAAACAGATACGCAGTATTTT.

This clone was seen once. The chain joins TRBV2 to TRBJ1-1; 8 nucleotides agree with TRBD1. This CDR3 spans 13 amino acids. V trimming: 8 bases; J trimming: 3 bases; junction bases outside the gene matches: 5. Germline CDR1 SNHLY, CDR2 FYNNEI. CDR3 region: CASFNRGDTEAFF. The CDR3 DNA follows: TGTGCCAGCTTCAACAGGGGGGACACTGAAGCTTTCTTT.